The source of this TCR beta chain is a study of shared clonotypes between healthy human individuals. Unsorted PBMC replicate PCRs used roughly 300 ng DNA, tens of thousands of T cell genomes. Some clones are missing from TCRdb's copy, which holds only in-frame ones; the method was immunoSEQ multiplex PCR. The data show about 490,000 clones, about 79% seen once. This clone was counted between two and nine times. Antigen unknown. The CDR3 sequence is 14 residues long. The V gene end was trimmed by 2 bases and the J gene end by 8 bases; junction bases not matched to a gene: 8. In germline, CDR1 is MDHEN, CDR2 SYDVKM. Study-wide findings and caveats: Among donors, sharing of clonotypes was expected to be affected by sequencing depth.

This sequence originates from a woman aged 40-49 years in good health. Some clones in this sample may be carry-over from other donors' samples. The chain uses TRBV28 and TRBJ1-2; 7 bases map to TRBD1. The sequenced material came from PBMCs. CDR3 amino acids: CASSLGRTGGGYTF. CDR3 in DNA: TGTGCCAGCAGTTTAGGGAGGACAGGTGGCGGCTACACCTTC.